What follows are 6 T cell receptor beta chains derived from one specimen sequenced in a study of beta chain features in type 1 diabetes. No antigen has been assigned to these receptors. Study-level results: For Type 1 diabetes patients, all four CD4+ subsets carried TCRB CDR3s that were moderately but significantly shorter.

All of the isolated RNA was reverse transcribed, so expressed TCRB transcripts were sequenced. Some clones are missing from TCRdb's copy, which holds only in-frame ones; the method was immunoSEQ multiplex PCR. The sample yields hundreds of thousands of clones, under 15% seen once. The sample was naive CD4+ T cells from blood. The source is a man between 18 and 35 years old with type 1 diabetes.

This clone was seen only a few times. Additional DNA sequences in this sample encode the identical CDR3. This chain links TRBV6-5 with TRBJ1-1; weak D call: TRBD1 (6 bases). This CDR3 has 14 residues. V was shortened by 0 bases and J by 1 base, with 6 bases between the two germline ends. Looked up from germline, CDR1 is MNHEY and CDR2 is SVGAGI. In DNA, the CDR3 is TGTGCCAGCAGTTACTCACAGGGGAACACTGAAGCTTTCTTT. It encodes CASSYSQGNTEAFF.

In DNA form, the CDR3 reads TGCAGCGTTGAGAAGGGGGCGCTCACTGAAGCTTTCTTT. This gives the protein CSVEKGALTEAFF. The chain carries TRBV29-1 and TRBJ1-1; 7 nucleotides line up with TRBD1. After removal of 3 bases from V and 4 bases from J, the junction contained 5 bases not matched to a gene. This CDR3 contains 13 residues. Germline loops: CDR1 SQVTM, CDR2 ANQGSEA.

V gene TRBV19 combines with J gene TRBJ2-3; D is possibly TRBD1 (5 bases). Trimming pared 5 bases from V and 7 bases from J, leaving 19 bases between. Per germline, CDR1 LNHDA and CDR2 SQIVND (reference sequence). The CDR3 is 15 amino acids. CDR3 amino acids: CASSPQGVGVNTQYF. The CDR3 bases are TGTGCCAGTAGTCCCCAAGGGGTAGGGGTGAATACGCAGTATTTT.

This clone was observed a few times. The chain uses TRBV30 and TRBJ2-5; the D gene could be TRBD1 or TRBD2 (6 bases each). The DNA end is more similar to TRBJ2-7, so the J call may be wrong. CDR1 is GTSNPN, CDR2 SVGIG, per germline (reference sequence). The CDR3 loop spans 12 amino acids. The CDR3 DNA reads as TGTGCCGTGACAGCCGGGGGCCACGAGCAGTACTTC. It yields the protein CAVTAGGHEQYF.

This clone was recorded a few times. The chain has TRBV28 and TRBJ2-1, with 8 bases matching TRBD2. Germline V CDR1 and CDR2: MDHEN, SYDVKM. The CDR3 covers 17 residues. Unmatched junction bases numbered 13, after V lost 6 bases and J lost 3 bases. CDR3 sequence: CASSPLTGGEGYNEQFF. The CDR3 DNA follows: TGTGCCAGCAGCCCTTTGACGGGAGGGGAAGGCTACAATGAGCAGTTCTTC.

This chain uses TRBV2 with TRBJ2-7; 9 bases fit TRBD1. The CDR3 is made up of 13 amino acids. V gave up 8 bases and J gave up 4 bases; unmatched junction bases: 6. Germline lookup yields CDR1 SNHLY and CDR2 FYNNEI. DNA for the CDR3: TGTGCCAGCGGACAGGGGCTGGTTTACGAGCAGTACTTC. Its translation: CASGQGLVYEQYF.